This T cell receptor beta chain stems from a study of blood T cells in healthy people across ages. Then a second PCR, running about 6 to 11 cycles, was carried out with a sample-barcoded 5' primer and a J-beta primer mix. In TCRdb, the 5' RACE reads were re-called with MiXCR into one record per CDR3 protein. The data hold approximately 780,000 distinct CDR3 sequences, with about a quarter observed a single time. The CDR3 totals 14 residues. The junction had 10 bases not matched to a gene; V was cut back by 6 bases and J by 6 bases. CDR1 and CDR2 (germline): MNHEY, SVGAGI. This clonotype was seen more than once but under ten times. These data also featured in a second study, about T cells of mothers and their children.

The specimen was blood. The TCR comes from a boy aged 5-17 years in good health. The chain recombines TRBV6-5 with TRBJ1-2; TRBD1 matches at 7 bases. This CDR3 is CASRSEGAIHGYTF. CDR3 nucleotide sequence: TGTGCCAGCAGATCAGAGGGGGCTATACATGGCTACACCTTC.